This TCR beta chain was recorded in a study of T cell responses to AZD1222 COVID-19 vaccine (dated by TCRdb to about 2021). Context from the whole study: TCR sequencing was performed for roughly 250 trial participants, of whom about 200 were given two doses of AZD1222 and approximately 26 were given two doses of MenACWY control vaccine. Enrollment into the trials was organized by age into subgroups of 18-55, 56-69 and 70-plus years, and those subgroups contained approximately 150, 30 and 60 TCR-sequenced participants, respectively.

Taken from the germline V gene, the CDR1 and CDR2 loops are MDHEN and SYDVKM. The V and J ends are trimmed by 3 bases and 10 bases, leaving 16 bases between them. From cysteine to phenylalanine, the CDR3 is 14 amino acids long. The CDR3 DNA has 42 bases and is translated from base 1. To note about this clone: Its antigen remains unidentified. Base qualities are not provided; no much larger clone lies one nucleotide away.

The CDR3 regions of human TCRbeta chains were subjected to immunosequencing. Under the source paper's analysis protocol: TCRs in the repertoires were matched against a reference library of SARS-CoV-2-specific TCRs that had been generated with the MIRA antigen-specificity platform. Breadth was defined as the fraction of unique TCRs that were SARS-CoV-2-associated. Depth was defined as the fraction of total T cells that were SARS-CoV-2-associated. Each spike-specific TCR was assigned to its reactive spike region and to a CD4 or CD8 class using the MIRA data. Log10-transformed breadth and depth values were compared by one-way ANOVA with Sidak's multiple comparisons tests. Held by TCRdb, this immuneACCESS table contains in-frame sequences only and omits some clones. Under half of the omission traces to an unresolved V gene where checked; the cause of the rest is unknown. That table gives V, J and clone size, and the DNA gave D and trimming. Recorded for this sample are more than 85,000 clones; roughly nine tenths of them occurred a single time. The ten largest clones capture around 45% of the sample.

Results and caveats for the whole study, not just this receptor: Most participants were white British and females outnumbered males, and the authors suggested that clonal diversity may have been underestimated. Epitopes outside the regions mutated in the B.1.351 and B.1.1.7 variants were reportedly recognized by nearly half of the unique spike-specific TCRs. A significant rise in spike-specific TCR breadth and depth was observed after two AZD1222 doses relative to day 0 and relative to MenACWY recipients. Vaccine-associated CD4 TCRs spanned the whole spike protein, with dominant responses in regions 160-218 and 743-854. Conclusions about previously exposed vaccinees were limited because only six or seven AZD1222 recipients were SARS-CoV-2 seropositive at baseline. Because no day 14 peak-response samples were available, repertoires were characterized only after the peak T cell response. The 56-69-year group was small, and its depth increase did not reach significance, likely because of low power.

Per the publication, the time point label means: about 28 days (+/-7) after the second vaccine dose. AZD1222 recipients with second doses at about 4 weeks or about 12 weeks were pooled, because spike-specific TCR depth and breadth did not differ between schedules. The vaccinee samples were drawn from two UK trials, COV001 and COV002, one of which was a single-blind randomized controlled phase 2/3 trial testing AZD1222 (ChAdOx1 nCoV-19) in healthy adults. Trial participant PBMC samples were collected at day 0 and day 28 after the second dose for TCRbeta chain sequencing. This TCR was recovered from an adult who received the AZD1222 COVID-19 vaccine. Sequencing was performed on peripheral blood, taken 28 days after the second AZD1222 dose. Here the chain combines TRBV28 and TRBJ1-5; TRBD1 is perhaps the D gene, given 5 matching bases. The DNA is as follows: TGTGCCAGCAGTTTCACGGGCAGGGTGGTCCCCCAGCATTTT. It codes for CASSFTGRVVPQHF.